A single sample gave rise to the 28 T cell receptor beta chains below, sequenced in a study of T cell changes during pregnancy in multiple sclerosis. Repertoires were generated with immunoSEQ multiplex PCR, while TCRdb's copy carries only in-frame clones and drops some. The sample lists 60,000 to 70,000 clones; approximately 90% were seen once. The sequencing here drew on peripheral blood, taken in the second trimester of pregnancy. The receptors were gathered from a female donor with multiple sclerosis, enrolled in a pregnancy study.

V is TRBV5-6 and J is TRBJ2-7; D gene uncertain. Germline CDR1 SGHDT, CDR2 YYEEEE. The CDR3 spans 13 residues. V gave up 0 bases and J gave up 5 bases, with 9 bases separating them. The CDR3: CASSLGSRDEQYF. The DNA of the CDR3 is TGTGCCAGCAGCTTGGGGAGCCGGGACGAGCAGTACTTC. The whole variable domain, remainder taken from reference TRBV5-6 and TRBJ2-7, is DAGVTQSPTHLIKTRGQQVTLRCSPKSGHDTVSWYQQALGQGPQFIFQYYEEEERQRGNFPDRFSGHQFPNYSSELNVNALLLGDSALYLCASSLGSRDEQYFGPGTRLTVT.

The chain uses TRBV9 and TRBJ2-7; D perhaps matches TRBD2 (5 bases). Trimming took 0 bases from V and 2 from J, leaving 9 bases between them. CDR3 size: 14 residues. CDR1 is SGDLS, CDR2 YYNGEE, per germline. CDR3 amino acids: CASSVGGGTYEQYF. CDR3 in DNA: TGTGCCAGCAGCGTAGGAGGAGGTACCTACGAGCAGTACTTC.

This chain connects TRBV7-3 to TRBJ2-7, with 9 nucleotides matching TRBD1. In germline, CDR1 is SGHTA, CDR2 FQGTGA. The CDR3 is 15 residues long. The V and J ends lost 3 bases and 4 bases, in that order; junction bases with no gene match: 7. The CDR3 sequence: CASSLGTGTGYEQYF. CDR3 nucleotides: TGTGCCAGCAGCTTGGGGACAGGGACGGGGTACGAGCAGTACTTC.

In its sample, this clone was seen a few times. The V call is TRBV11-2, the J call TRBJ1-4; no clear D gene. The CDR3 is made up of 14 amino acids. Trimming cost V 6 bases and J 3 bases, with 11 bases left between them. CDR1 is SGHAT and CDR2 is FQNNGV in the germline V gene. In DNA form, the CDR3 reads TGTGCCAGCAGTCCTCGGGTCTCTAATGAAAAACTGTTTTTT. This translates into CASSPRVSNEKLFF.

The chain recombines TRBV6-5 with TRBJ1-2; D gene unclear. Looked up from germline, CDR1 is MNHEY and CDR2 is SVGAGI. With 5 bases removed from V and 4 bases from J, the gap between germline ends came to 11 bases. This CDR3 is built from 13 residues. CDR3 sequence (DNA): TGTGCCAGCAGTAAACAGAAGATCTATGGCTACACCTTC. Encoded protein: CASSKQKIYGYTF.

The rearrangement uses TRBV5-1 and TRBJ1-3, with 10 bases lining up with TRBD1. Trimming removed 1 base from V and 0 bases from J; junction bases left unmatched: 7. This CDR3 has 18 residues. Germline CDR1 and CDR2: SGHRS and YFSETQ. CDR3 amino acids: CASSLSGQGSRSGNTIYF. CDR3 nucleotides: TGCGCCAGCAGCTTGTCGGGACAGGGGTCCCGCTCTGGAAACACCATATATTTT. The full variable domain, rest sourced from reference TRBV5-1 and TRBJ1-3, is KAGVTQTPRYLIKTRGQQVTLSCSPISGHRSVSWYQQTPGQGLQFLFEYFSETQRNKGNFPGRFSGRQFSNSRSEMNVSTLELGDSALYLCASSLSGQGSRSGNTIYFGEGSWLTVV.

The V gene is TRBV29-1, the J gene TRBJ2-7; maybe TRBD1 (7 bases). The germline gives CDR1 SQVTM, CDR2 ANQGSEA. The CDR3 is made up of 17 amino acids. Trimming stripped 1 base from V and 5 bases from J, with 24 bases between. The CDR3 bases are TGCAGCGTTGAAGGAGAGGGGGTACAGGGGACTGGCCACGAGCAGTACTTC. Translated: CSVEGEGVQGTGHEQYF.

The V call is TRBV6-5, the J call TRBJ2-5, with 9 bases fitting TRBD2. This CDR3 region has 14 residues. From germline, CDR1 is MNHEY and CDR2 SVGAGI. The trim removed 4 bases at V and 7 bases at J, leaving 7 bases unmatched. CDR3 region: CASSSLAGMGTQYF. The CDR3 nucleotides read TGTGCCAGCAGTTCCCTAGCGGGGATGGGGACCCAGTACTTC.

The rearrangement joins TRBV9 to TRBJ1-2, with D perhaps matching TRBD1 (6 bases). V shed 6 bases and J shed 8 bases, with 17 bases lying between them. Germline assignment: CDR1 SGDLS and CDR2 YYNGEE. The CDR3 length is 13 residues. The CDR3, as DNA: TGTGCCAGCACGCATACGGGGGGGGCGGGCTACACCTTC. This sequence encodes CASTHTGGAGYTF.

The chain uses TRBV5-1 and TRBJ1-1; 10 bases are shared with TRBD1. From germline, CDR1 is SGHRS and CDR2 YFSETQ. The trim removed 3 bases at V and 3 bases at J, leaving 11 bases unmatched. This CDR3 spans 17 amino acids. The DNA for the CDR3 is TGCGCCAGCAGCTCCACCGGGACAGGGGTCGGGGACACTGAAGCTTTCTTT. Protein: CASSSTGTGVGDTEAFF.

V is TRBV27 and J is TRBJ2-5; 7 nucleotides align to TRBD2. J gave up 3 bases and V 3 bases, and 10 bases lay outside the gene matches. The CDR3 consists of 16 residues. Germline V gene data show CDR1 as MNHEY and CDR2 as SMNVEV (reference sequence). CDR3 in DNA: TGTGCCAGCAGTTTTTTTCGTCGGGGGGAGAAAGAGACCCAGTACTTC. Translating gives CASSFFRRGEKETQYF.

The table lists this clone with a few counts. This rearrangement joins TRBV30 to TRBJ1-5, with no clear D. Between the trimmed V and J ends, which lost 0 bases and 5 bases, there was a span of 8 bases. Germline V CDR1 and CDR2: GTSNPN, SVGIG (reference sequence). The CDR3 has 13 residues. CDR3 amino acids: CAWSVRTHQPQHF. CDR3 DNA: TGTGCCTGGAGTGTTAGAACCCATCAGCCCCAGCATTTT.

The V gene is TRBV27, the J gene TRBJ2-1; 10 positions match TRBD1. The CDR3 covers 15 residues. Germline CDR1 MNHEY, CDR2 SMNVEV (reference sequence). V shed 8 bases and J 10 bases; nucleotides not matched to a gene: 14. The DNA of the CDR3 is TGTGCCAGCGGGGACAGGGGATTTTTGTCATCAGAGCAGTTCTTC. This codes for CASGDRGFLSSEQFF.

The chain recombines TRBV7-9 with TRBJ1-1; D is perhaps TRBD1 (6 bases). Trimming pared 5 bases from V and 4 bases from J, leaving 14 bases between. The CDR3 sequence is 14 residues long. Germline lookup yields CDR1 SEHNR and CDR2 FQNEAQ (reference sequence). Here the CDR3 DNA reads TGTGCCAGCAGCCGACAACAGGGATCCACTGAAGCTTTCTTT. As protein: CASSRQQGSTEAFF.

This clone was picked up a small number of times. The rearrangement joins TRBV7-3 to TRBJ1-1, with 10 nucleotides matching TRBD1. The trim removed 1 base at V and 3 bases at J, leaving 5 bases unmatched. The length of the CDR3 is 16 residues. Germline CDR1 is SGHTA and CDR2 is FQGTGA. The CDR3 region is CASSLSGGQGHTEAFF. The CDR3 bases are TGTGCCAGCAGCTTAAGTGGGGGACAGGGGCACACTGAAGCTTTCTTT. Based on the CDR3 plus reference TRBV7-3 and TRBJ1-1, the full variable domain is GAGVSQTPSNKVTEKGKYVELRCDPISGHTALYWYRQSLGQGPEFLIYFQGTGAADDSGLPNDRFFAVRPEGSVSTLKIQRTERGDSAVYLCASSLSGGQGHTEAFFGQGTRLTVV.

This chain connects TRBV5-1 to TRBJ2-2; D is perhaps TRBD2 (5 bases). There are 15 residues in the CDR3. Germline values: CDR1 SGHRS, CDR2 YFSETQ. Trimming left V 5 bases short and J 4 bases short, with 15 bases between. The CDR3 protein is CASRLTNSFTGELFF. The CDR3 DNA sequence: TGCGCCAGCAGGCTGACTAACAGCTTCACCGGGGAGCTGTTTTTT.

The genes are TRBV6-5 and TRBJ2-1; 8 positions agree with TRBD1. Germline CDR1 MNHEY, CDR2 SVGAGI. The V and J ends lost 5 bases and 4 bases, in that order; junction bases with no gene match: 4. This CDR3 is built from 14 residues. CDR3 in amino acids: CASSGTGYYNEQFF. CDR3 nucleotide sequence: TGTGCCAGCAGTGGGACAGGCTATTACAATGAGCAGTTCTTC.

This clone was seen just once. The chain employs TRBV4-2 and TRBJ1-1; a weak D match, TRBD1 (5 bases). The V end was cut by 0 bases, the J end by 0 bases, with 8 bases between. The germline V gene encodes CDR1 LGHNA and CDR2 YNFKEQ. The CDR3 is made up of 15 amino acids. The CDR3 region is CASSQDAGMNTEAFF. The CDR3 DNA sequence: TGTGCCAGCAGCCAAGATGCAGGGATGAACACTGAAGCTTTCTTT.

V and J are TRBV12-5 and TRBJ2-3; the D gene is possibly TRBD1 (6 bases). CDR1 is LGHNT and CDR2 is FRNRAP in the germline V gene. The V end lost 6 bases, the J end lost 0 bases, and 19 bases lay between the germline ends. The CDR3 covers 17 residues. The CDR3, as DNA: TGTGCTAGTGGGAACAGGGAAAAGGCGGCTAGCACAGATACGCAGTATTTT. Translating it yields CASGNREKAASTDTQYF.

J is TRBJ2-6 and V is TRBV6-6, with D uncertain. Germline loops: CDR1 MNHNY, CDR2 SVGAGI (reference sequence). Trimming pared 6 bases from V and 1 base from J, leaving 7 bases between. The CDR3 has 14 residues. The CDR3 nucleotides read TGTGCCAGCAGCCTTACTTCTGGGGCCAACGTCCTGACTTTC. Translation: CASSLTSGANVLTF.

The chain uses TRBV6-4 and TRBJ2-6; D possibly corresponds to TRBD1 (5 bases). This CDR3 region has 17 residues. V was cut by 0 bases and J by 1 base, with 10 bases left in between. Germline CDR1 reads MRHNA; CDR2 reads SNTAGT. In DNA, the CDR3 is TGTGCCAGCAGTGACTCGATAGGGGCGTCTGGGGCCAACGTCCTGACTTTC. Protein product: CASSDSIGASGANVLTF.

The gene calls are TRBV9 and TRBJ1-1, with D possibly TRBD1 on 5 matching bases. CDR1 is SGDLS and CDR2 is YYNGEE in the germline V gene. V lost 4 bases to trimming and J lost 5 bases, with 15 bases between them. This CDR3 has 14 residues. CDR3 region: CASSRQGLKTEAFF. CDR3 nucleotide sequence: TGTGCCAGCAGCCGGCAGGGCTTAAAGACTGAAGCTTTCTTT. Full variable domain (rest looked up from reference TRBV9 and TRBJ1-1): DSGVTQTPKHLITATGQRVTLRCSPRSGDLSVYWYQQSLDQGLQFLIQYYNGEERAKGNILERFSAQQFPDLHSELNLSSLELGDSALYFCASSRQGLKTEAFFGQGTRLTVV.

The rearrangement uses TRBV19 and TRBJ2-5, with TRBD2 matching over 7 bases. Trimming cost V 3 bases and J 1 base; bases outside gene matches: 5. The CDR3 loop spans 15 amino acids. Germline lookup yields CDR1 LNHDA and CDR2 SQIVND (reference sequence). CDR3 sequence reads: CASSMTGGPQETQYF. The CDR3 nucleotides read TGTGCCAGTAGTATGACGGGGGGACCCCAAGAGACCCAGTACTTC.

The rearrangement joins TRBV19 to TRBJ1-1, with 10 bases identical to TRBD1. The CDR3 sequence is 15 residues long. J was trimmed by 5 bases and V by 4 bases; bases with no gene match: 7. The germline V gene has CDR1 LNHDA and CDR2 SQIVND (reference sequence). CDR3: CASSSRDRGGTEAFF. CDR3 coding DNA: TGTGCCAGTAGTAGCCGGGACAGGGGAGGGACTGAAGCTTTCTTT.

V gene TRBV6-1 combines with J gene TRBJ2-1, with 7 bases that match TRBD2. This CDR3 contains 15 residues. V lost 2 bases to trimming and J lost 0 bases; unmatched junction nucleotides: 1. Per germline, CDR1 MNHNS and CDR2 SASEGT. In nucleotides, the CDR3 is TGTGCCAGCAGTGAACGGGGGGACTCCTACAATGAGCAGTTCTTC. Translated: CASSERGDSYNEQFF.

This clone was observed a single time. This chain connects TRBV5-1 to TRBJ2-7; D call uncertain. V lost 3 bases and J lost 1, with 14 bases in between. CDR3 length: 15 residues. CDR1 SGHRS and CDR2 YFSETQ come from the germline V gene. The CDR3 DNA follows: TGCGCCAGCAGCTCTGACATTCTCAGGTCCTACGAGCAGTACTTC. Its protein is CASSSDILRSYEQYF.

This sequence joins TRBV4-2 and TRBJ1-2, with 7 bases matching TRBD1. Germline trimming cut 5 bases from V and 3 bases from J; bases unmatched to any gene: 6. This CDR3 is built from 14 residues. The V gene's germline CDR1 is LGHNA and CDR2 YNFKEQ. The CDR3 DNA reads TGTGCCAGCAGCGGCCGGGACAGATACTATGGCTACACCTTC. Translation gives CASSGRDRYYGYTF.

The genes are TRBV5-6 and TRBJ2-5; 12 bases are shared with TRBD2. Germline lookup yields CDR1 SGHDT and CDR2 YYEEEE. V trimming: 6 bases; J trimming: 2 bases; junction bases outside the gene matches: 5. The CDR3 totals 15 residues. For the CDR3, the DNA is TGTGCCAGCATCTCTAGCGGGGGGGCACAAGAGACCCAGTACTTC. It codes for CASISSGGAQETQYF.